One and the same sample provided the 32 T cell receptor beta chains below, sequenced in a study of blood T cell repertoires in COVID-19. The table came from immunoSEQ multiplex PCR; TCRdb's copy has only in-frame clones and leaves some out. The repertoire has under 75,000 clones, around 87% of them found once; the top ten carry about a tenth. Sequencing was carried out using peripheral blood. The receptors stem from a woman under 30 with acute or convalescent COVID-19.

The chain joins TRBV5-1 to TRBJ2-1; 10 positions match TRBD2. After removal of 0 bases from V and 8 bases from J, the junction contained 11 bases not matched to a gene. This CDR3 has 17 residues. CDR1 and CDR2 (germline): SGHRS, YFSETQ. The CDR3 coding sequence is TGCGCCAGCAGCTTGGCCCCTAGCGGGAGTGGTGGGGATGAGCAGTTCTTC. As protein: CASSLAPSGSGGDEQFF.

The J gene is TRBJ1-1, the V gene TRBV30; TRBD1 matches at 8 bases. Germline CDR1 GTSNPN, CDR2 SVGIG (reference sequence). This CDR3 comprises 14 residues. The V and J ends lost 5 bases and 3 bases, in that order; junction bases with no gene match: 8. The CDR3 DNA follows: TGTGCCTGGGCGTGGACAGGGTTGGACACTGAAGCTTTCTTT. Residues: CAWAWTGLDTEAFF.

This chain connects TRBV6-2 or TRBV6-3 to TRBJ2-1, with 12 bases aligning to TRBD2. The V gene's germline CDR1 is MNHEY and CDR2 SVGEGT. The CDR3 consists of 14 residues. Unmatched junction bases numbered 3, after V lost 6 bases and J lost 6 bases. The CDR3 loop is CASSRLAGVNEQFF. CDR3 sequence (DNA): TGTGCCAGCAGCAGACTAGCGGGAGTCAATGAGCAGTTCTTC.

This rearrangement joins TRBV5-6 to TRBJ2-7, with 10 nucleotides matching TRBD1. The CDR3 contains 14 residues. The germline V gene has CDR1 SGHDT and CDR2 YYEEEE. V shed 0 bases and J 7 bases; nucleotides not matched to a gene: 4. CDR3 nucleotide sequence: TGTGCCAGCAGCTTGGGACAGGGGGCTAGGGAGCAGTACTTC. It translates to CASSLGQGAREQYF.

The chain has TRBV5-1 and TRBJ2-7, with 7 bases fitting TRBD1. Germline V gene sequence: CDR1 SGHRS, CDR2 YFSETQ. Unmatched junction bases numbered 5, after V lost 2 bases and J lost 0 bases. This CDR3 contains 15 residues. CDR3 loop: CASSFSGTASYEQYF. As DNA, the CDR3 is TGCGCCAGCAGCTTCTCTGGGACAGCCTCCTACGAGCAGTACTTC.

CDR3 residues: CATSDRLQETQYF. For the CDR3, the DNA is TGTGCCACCAGTGATCGTCTCCAAGAGACCCAGTACTTC. The chain couples TRBV24-1 to TRBJ2-5; D is unresolved. The CDR3 spans 13 residues. CDR1 is KGHDR and CDR2 is SFDVKD in the germline V gene. The V end lost 3 bases, the J end lost 1 base, and 5 bases lay between the germline ends.

This chain uses TRBV15 with TRBJ2-1, with D tentatively TRBD1 (6 bases). Per germline, CDR1 LNHNV and CDR2 YYDKDF (reference sequence). V was pared by 0 bases and J by 3 bases, with 15 bases between. This CDR3 contains 17 residues. The CDR3 DNA follows: TGTGCCACCAGCAGAGATCAGCCAGGGGCTTACTACAATGAGCAGTTCTTC. Protein: CATSRDQPGAYYNEQFF.

The chain is built from TRBV3-1 (or the pseudogene TRBV3-2) and TRBJ2-1; possible D gene TRBD2, 6 bases. Looked up from germline, CDR1 is LGHDT and CDR2 is YNNKEL (reference sequence). Trimming took off 6 bases at V and 1 base at J, with 19 bases between the two ends. The CDR3 totals 17 residues. The CDR3 DNA reads TGTGCCAGCAGTTCTCAGGTGGGGACTCCATCCTACAATGAGCAGTTCTTC. Protein sequence: CASSSQVGTPSYNEQFF.

This chain joins TRBV27 and TRBJ2-3; 11 nucleotides agree with TRBD1. This CDR3 has 16 residues. V shed 5 bases and J 5 bases; nucleotides not matched to a gene: 9. Germline assignment: CDR1 MNHEY and CDR2 SMNVEV (reference sequence). CDR3 DNA: TGTGCCAGCAGTACGAGGACAGGGGGCAGGAAAGATACGCAGTATTTT. The encoded protein is CASSTRTGGRKDTQYF.

V is TRBV5-4 and J is TRBJ2-1; 8 nucleotides agree with TRBD2. The V segment lost 0 bases and the J segment 6 bases; nucleotides outside the gene matches: 5. This CDR3 region has 15 residues. Germline lookup yields CDR1 SGHNT and CDR2 YYREEE (reference sequence). CDR3 DNA: TGTGCCAGCAGCTTGGCGGGAGGGAGACGCAATGAGCAGTTCTTC. Translated, it gives CASSLAGGRRNEQFF.

The chain couples TRBV7-9 to TRBJ1-2; tentative D call: TRBD1 (5 bases). The CDR3 is 14 residues long. Between the trimmed V and J ends, which lost 3 bases and 4 bases, there was a span of 12 bases. Germline CDR1 reads SEHNR; CDR2 reads FQNEAQ (reference sequence). This chain's CDR3 is CASSLPGIGYGYTF. The DNA for the CDR3 is TGTGCCAGCAGCTTGCCAGGGATCGGCTATGGCTACACCTTC.

This clone has only one observation. The rearrangement uses TRBV5-1 and TRBJ2-7; maybe TRBD1 (7 bases). Trimming took off 0 bases at V and 2 bases at J, with 12 bases between the two ends. The CDR3 is made up of 15 amino acids. Looked up from germline, CDR1 is SGHRS and CDR2 is YFSETQ. The CDR3 coding sequence is TGCGCCAGCAGCTTGGGGGCAGGGGGGACCTACGAGCAGTACTTC. It is translated as CASSLGAGGTYEQYF.

This clone was found a few times. V and J are TRBV6-5 and TRBJ1-3; D unclear. CDR3 length: 13 residues. The germline CDR1 and CDR2 sequences are MNHEY and SVGAGI. V was trimmed by 5 bases and J by 0 bases, leaving 5 bases between them. The CDR3 DNA sequence: TGTGCCAGCAGTCGAGACTCTGGAAACACCATATATTTT. It encodes CASSRDSGNTIYF.

The genes are TRBV7-2 and TRBJ1-1; 9 bases map to TRBD1. Germline V gene lookup returns CDR1 SGHTA and CDR2 FQGNSA. The V and J ends lost 5 bases and 4 bases, in that order; junction bases with no gene match: 5. The CDR3 has 14 residues. CDR3 sequence reads: CASSAQGARTEAFF. In DNA, the CDR3 is TGTGCCAGCAGCGCACAGGGGGCACGCACTGAAGCTTTCTTT. The complete variable domain, with remaining parts taken from reference TRBV7-2 and TRBJ1-1, reads GAGVSQSPSNKVTEKGKDVELRCDPISGHTALYWYRQSLGQGLEFLIYFQGNSAPDKSGLPSDRFSAERTGGSVSTLTIQRTQQEDSAVYLCASSAQGARTEAFFGQGTRLTVV.

The chain is built from TRBV19 and TRBJ2-5; 9 nucleotides agree with TRBD1. The V and J ends lost 5 bases and 5 bases, in that order; junction bases with no gene match: 6. Germline V gives CDR1 LNHDA, CDR2 SQIVND (reference sequence). The CDR3 contains 14 residues. The CDR3 region has the DNA TGTGCCAGTAGTGCCACAGGGGGCGGCGAGACCCAGTACTTC. Translating it yields CASSATGGGETQYF.

The V gene is TRBV6-5, the J gene TRBJ2-1, with a possible D match to TRBD2 (5 bases). Germline-derived CDR1 and CDR2 are MNHEY and SVGAGI. V lost 5 bases to trimming and J lost 1 base, with 12 bases between them. The CDR3 is 15 residues long. The CDR3 DNA follows: TGTGCCAGCAGTCCGCGGGTAGGGTCCTACAATGAGCAGTTCTTC. As protein: CASSPRVGSYNEQFF.

The V and J genes are TRBV7-9 and TRBJ2-1, with 12 bases lining up with TRBD2. V trimming: 6 bases; J trimming: 9 bases; junction bases outside the gene matches: 18. Germline assignment: CDR1 SEHNR and CDR2 FQNEAQ (reference sequence). CDR3 length equals 18 residues. The CDR3 bases are TGTGCCAGCAGTCCCCCCTTTAGACTAGCGGGAGTGGGCAGTGAGCAGTTCTTC. It translates to CASSPPFRLAGVGSEQFF.

This chain connects TRBV4-1 to TRBJ1-1; D ambiguous. V lost 1 base and J 1 base, leaving 13 bases between the germline ends. Germline V gene data show CDR1 as MGHRA and CDR2 as YSYEKL. This CDR3 has 16 amino acids. CDR3 sequence (DNA): TGCGCCAGCAGCCAAGGGATCGGGCGGGGGAACACTGAAGCTTTCTTT. As protein: CASSQGIGRGNTEAFF.

V usage is TRBV29-1 and J usage is TRBJ2-5; 9 bases are shared with TRBD1. J lost 5 bases, V lost 4 bases, and 8 bases had no gene match. The CDR3 contains 14 residues. Germline CDR1 SQVTM, CDR2 ANQGSEA. The DNA for the CDR3 is TGCAGCGTTGTAGGGGACAGGGCTGACGAGACCCAGTACTTC. Translating gives CSVVGDRADETQYF.

The chain carries TRBV2 and TRBJ1-2; tentatively, D is TRBD1 (6 bases). CDR1 and CDR2 from the germline V gene are SNHLY and FYNNEI. V was pared by 9 bases and J by 5 bases, with 25 bases between. This CDR3 spans 16 amino acids. CDR3 sequence reads: CASKPTPRTAVYGYTF. In nucleotides, the CDR3 is TGTGCCAGTAAGCCGACGCCCCGGACAGCCGTTTATGGCTACACCTTC.

CDR3 in amino acids: CASSTAGIGETQYF. The CDR3 nucleotides read TGTGCCAGCAGTACGGCAGGGATAGGAGAGACCCAGTACTTC. The gene calls are TRBV2 and TRBJ2-5, with D perhaps matching TRBD1 (5 bases). From germline, CDR1 is SNHLY and CDR2 FYNNEI. V lost 5 bases, J lost 4 bases, and 14 bases lay in between. The CDR3 totals 14 residues.

V is TRBV10-3 and J is TRBJ1-1; TRBD1 matches 10 bases. The CDR3 extends over 15 amino acids. Per the germline V gene, CDR1 is ENHRY and CDR2 is SYGVKD. With 6 bases clipped from V and 7 bases from J, the junction kept 11 bases outside the gene matches. The DNA of the CDR3 is TGTGCCATCAGGGCCACCGGGACAGGGGTTTATGAAGCTTTCTTT. It codes for CAIRATGTGVYEAFF.

The chain combines TRBV15 with TRBJ2-1, with 10 bases matching TRBD2. There are 15 residues in the CDR3. V was clipped by 4 bases and J by 8 bases; unmatched bases: 8. Germline V gives CDR1 LNHNV, CDR2 YYDKDF (reference sequence). The CDR3 DNA reads as TGTGCCACCAGCAAAGCGGGGGGGGCGAAGGATGAGCAGTTCTTC. This gives the protein CATSKAGGAKDEQFF.

The chain joins TRBV18 to TRBJ2-1, with 9 bases lining up with TRBD1. CDR3 length equals 17 residues. Germline CDR1 KGHSH, CDR2 LQKENI. V dropped 3 bases and J dropped 3; count of bases not matched to a gene: 9. The DNA of the CDR3 is TGTGCCAGCTCACCTGCGCTGGGGGGACAGGGCTACAATGAGCAGTTCTTC. This encodes CASSPALGGQGYNEQFF. Based on the CDR3 plus reference TRBV18 and TRBJ2-1, the full variable domain is NAGVMQNPRHLVRRRGQEARLRCSPMKGHSHVYWYRQLPEEGLKFMVYLQKENIIDESGMPKERFSAEFPKEGPSILRIQQVVRGDSAAYFCASSPALGGQGYNEQFFGPGTRLTVL.

The chain has TRBV18 and TRBJ2-7, with D possibly matching TRBD1 (5 bases). Trimming left V 4 bases short and J 2 bases short, with 15 bases between. CDR1 is KGHSH, CDR2 LQKENI, per germline. This CDR3 region has 15 residues. In DNA, the CDR3 is TGTGCCAGCTCACATCAGGGATCGTTGACCTACGAGCAGTACTTC. This gives the protein CASSHQGSLTYEQYF.

This sequence joins TRBV28 and TRBJ1-5; D uncertain. The germline V gene encodes CDR1 MDHEN and CDR2 SYDVKM. The CDR3 runs to 14 residues. The V end lost 1 base, the J end lost 3 bases, and 7 bases lay between the germline ends. CDR3 DNA sequence: TGTGCCAGCAGTTTATACAGTACCAATCAGCCCCAGCATTTT. Protein sequence: CASSLYSTNQPQHF.

This clone is judged medium-sized (0.01 to 0.1%). The V call is TRBV18, the J call TRBJ1-4; D gene ambiguous. The V end lost 2 bases, the J end lost 2 bases, and 6 bases lay between the germline ends. Germline values: CDR1 KGHSH, CDR2 LQKENI. The CDR3 runs to 14 residues. The CDR3 loop reads CASSPGETNEKLFF. Here the CDR3 DNA reads TGTGCCAGCTCACCAGGGGAGACTAATGAAAAACTGTTTTTT.

This chain joins TRBV12-3 or TRBV12-4 and TRBJ1-1, with 9 bases matching TRBD1. J lost 3 bases, V lost 6 bases, and 2 bases had no gene match. The CDR3 runs 13 residues. The CDR3 reads CASRRDRDTEAFF. For the CDR3, the DNA is TGTGCCAGCAGGCGGGACAGGGACACTGAAGCTTTCTTT.

The CDR3 DNA reads as TGTGCCAGCAGTGATACTTTCGGGGACACTGAAGCTTTCTTT. It codes for CASSDTFGDTEAFF. V usage is TRBV6-1 and J usage is TRBJ1-1; D gene ambiguous. Per the germline V gene, CDR1 is MNHNS and CDR2 is SASEGT. This CDR3 contains 14 residues. The V and J ends lost 3 bases and 3 bases respectively, with 11 bases between them.

The CDR3 loop reads CAWSAEAQETQYF. CDR3 sequence (DNA): TGTGCCTGGAGTGCGGAGGCCCAAGAGACCCAGTACTTC. This sequence joins TRBV30 and TRBJ2-5, with D maybe TRBD2 (5 bases). CDR1 GTSNPN and CDR2 SVGIG come from the germline V gene (reference sequence). V was cut by 1 base and J by 1 base, with 7 bases left in between. This CDR3 contains 13 residues.

The V gene is TRBV30, the J gene TRBJ2-7; D not resolved. Germline CDR1 is GTSNPN and CDR2 is SVGIG (reference sequence). The CDR3 is 14 residues long. V was pared by 5 bases and J by 7 bases, with 21 bases between. As DNA, the CDR3 is TGTGCCTGGGGCCCGGGTTTCTCGGCATCGGAGCAGTACTTC. Encoded protein: CAWGPGFSASEQYF.

The V and J genes are TRBV27 and TRBJ1-6; 9 bases agree with TRBD1. In germline, CDR1 is MNHEY, CDR2 SMNVEV (reference sequence). The CDR3 covers 15 residues. V was pared by 4 bases and J by 7 bases, with 5 bases of the junction left unmatched. CDR3 in DNA: TGTGCCAGCAGTTCGGACAGGGGTGGGAATTCACCCCTCCACTTT. As protein: CASSSDRGGNSPLHF.